This T cell receptor (beta chain) was documented in a study of CD8+ T cells in alopecia areata (dated by TCRdb to the late 2010s). Study-level background: The treated patients, all with moderate-to-severe alopecia areata, were enrolled in an open-label pilot trial of oral tofacitinib given at 5 to 10 mg twice daily. To study T cell clonal expansion in alopecia areata, the researchers applied high-throughput TCRbeta sequencing to both the C3H/HeJ mouse model and human patients. Patients on tofacitinib were biopsied at baseline and after 4 and 24 weeks of treatment, and several of the patients also had a later scalp biopsy. Patients stayed on tofacitinib for 6 to 18 months and then had 6 months of follow-up off drug so that delayed response and recurrence could be assessed. TCRbeta CDR3 regions were amplified by immunoSEQ multiplex PCR with 35 Vbeta forward and 13 Jbeta reverse primers. RNA was obtained with the PAXgene miRNA kit for fixed scalp, the miRNeasy kit for PBMCs, and the RNeasy kit for mouse skin. On the human side, TCRbeta sequencing was run on scalp tissue and on sorted CD4+ and CD8+ peripheral blood T cells from healthy controls and from alopecia areata patients with either patchy or totalis/universalis disease. Clonality in the scalp was compared among normal scalp (n=4), patchy alopecia areata scalp (n=8), and alopecia totalis/universalis scalp (n=8). Study-wide conclusions, independent of this receptor: Unlike mouse skin, which is dominated by gammadelta T cells, normal human skin has resident alphabeta T cells that are also sequenced, and this complicates analysis of the scalp TCR repertoire. Lesional scalp, especially in alopecia totalis/universalis, showed higher clonality and more expanded CD8+ clones than normal scalp, suggesting antigenic drive. Shared TCR sequences between patients were less evident than in mice, which may be partly attributable to HLA diversity in the patient population.

Library preparation used the immunoSEQ multiplex PCR assay. For TCR sequencing, RNA was extracted from every sample and reverse transcribed into cDNA to serve as template. First-strand cDNA was synthesized using SuperScript III with a 2:1 mix of oligo-dT and random hexamers. A synthetic immune receptor repertoire was used to measure amplification bias, and any remaining bias was corrected computationally. The authors processed their data as follows. Raw reads were preprocessed to remove errors, and CDR3 was defined by IMGT conventions from the conserved cysteine to phenylalanine. Clonality was calculated as 1 minus Shannon entropy normalized by log2 of the number of productive unique TCRs. Scalp TCRbeta sequences were cross-referenced with sorted blood CD4 and CD8 repertoires so that the CD4 or CD8 identity of scalp clones could be inferred. TCRdb's version of the immuneACCESS table is confined to in-frame rearrangements and falls short of the full clone set. An unresolved V gene accounts for under half of the shortfall where checked; the remainder is of unknown origin. V and J calls and clone size are those listed in that table; D and trimming were worked out from the DNA. Counted in this sample were almost 250,000 clones; roughly two thirds of them appeared once. The ten biggest clones cover about 1.3% of the sample.

The label giving this sample's time point can be read as: baseline before oral tofacitinib. From alopecia areata patients, peripheral blood was collected along with lesional scalp punch biopsies. PBMCs were isolated by density centrifugation and stained for CD3, CD4 and CD8, after which CD4+ and CD8+ T cells were sorted on a FACSAria. About this clone itself: The antigen it recognizes is unknown. Base qualities are not recorded, but no much larger clone differs from it by a single base.

The starting material was CD4+ T cells sorted from blood, obtained at week 0. This clonotype originated in a human donor with alopecia areata.

The bases read TGCAGCGTGAGACTAGCGGGGGTTGGTGAGCAGTTCTTC. Translation gives CSVRLAGVGEQFF. The chain employs TRBV29-1 and TRBJ2-1; 12 middle bases align to TRBD2. The germline V end is reduced by 6 bases and the J end by 9 bases; junction bases left unmatched: 6. The CDR3 spans 13 residues, from the cysteine through the phenylalanine. CDR3 DNA only is kept here, 39 bases in frame from base 1. The germline V gene gives CDR1 as SQVTM and CDR2 as ANQGSEA.